The 2 T cell receptor beta chains presented below share a single source sample, sequenced in a study of blood T cell repertoires in COVID-19. Measured with immunoSEQ multiplex PCR; TCRdb has only the in-frame clones, and not every one. The sample records around 18,000 clones, approximately 80% being singletons. Material: peripheral blood. These receptors were taken from a man aged 70-80 years with COVID-19, enrolled during active disease.

CDR3 sequence: CASSLAGGLAVSYNEQFF. The DNA for the CDR3 is TGCGCCAGCAGCTTGGCCGGGGGTCTAGCGGTTTCCTACAATGAGCAGTTCTTC. This sequence joins TRBV5-1 and TRBJ2-1; 7 bases are a match to TRBD2. The V and J ends lost 0 bases and 1 base, in that order; junction bases with no gene match: 10. The CDR3 is 18 amino acids. The V gene's germline CDR1 is SGHRS and CDR2 YFSETQ.

This clone came up a few times. The gene calls are TRBV6-5 and TRBJ1-2; no firm D call. Trimming shortened V by 0 bases and J by 8 bases, and 13 bases separated the two germline ends. Germline V gives CDR1 MNHEY, CDR2 SVGAGI. There are 14 residues in the CDR3. CDR3 nucleotides: TGTGCCAGCAGTTACTCGCAGGTTAGGAAGGGCTACACCTTC. It specifies CASSYSQVRKGYTF.